Shown below are 31 T cell receptor beta chains from a single sample sequenced in a study of cytomegalovirus exposure and HLA in healthy donors. Amplification used 60 Vbeta primers and 13 Jbeta primers. Sequencing used immunoSEQ multiplex PCR; TCRdb keeps in-frame clones, though not all of them. The repertoire holds approximately 200,000 clones, with 60% to 80% as singletons. Sequenced input: PBMCs. The receptors originated from a woman between 18 and 30 years old in good health and CMV-seronegative.

The rearrangement joins TRBV10-1 to TRBJ1-1; tentative D call: TRBD1 (5 bases). V lost 1 base and J 4 bases, leaving 10 bases between the germline ends. CDR1 WNHNN and CDR2 SYGVQD come from the germline V gene (reference sequence). The CDR3 covers 14 residues. In nucleotides, the CDR3 is TGCGCCAGCAGTGAGTTGCGGGGACCCACTGAAGCTTTCTTT. Its translation is CASSELRGPTEAFF.

The chain carries TRBV5-6 and TRBJ1-1; tentatively, D is TRBD1 (6 bases). The CDR3 contains 14 residues. Germline V gene lookup returns CDR1 SGHDT and CDR2 YYEEEE. The germline V and J ends were trimmed by 2 bases and 5 bases, with 13 bases remaining between them. The CDR3 DNA reads as TGTGCCAGCAGCTTTGGGGGGGCTTTAACTGAAGCTTTCTTT. Protein sequence: CASSFGGALTEAFF.

This chain links TRBV6-4 with TRBJ2-7; 12 nucleotides align to TRBD2. The V gene's germline CDR1 is MRHNA and CDR2 SNTAGT. The CDR3 is made up of 17 amino acids. The V segment lost 1 base and the J segment 6 bases; nucleotides outside the gene matches: 10. The CDR3 DNA reads as TGTGCCAGCAGTGACTATTACCTAGCGGGAGGGCCAGGCGAGCAGTACTTC. Amino acids: CASSDYYLAGGPGEQYF.

The chain carries TRBV30 and TRBJ2-7; 9 bases are a match to TRBD2. The V and J ends lost 7 bases and 4 bases, in that order; junction bases with no gene match: 8. The V gene's germline CDR1 is GTSNPN and CDR2 SVGIG (reference sequence). This CDR3 is 13 amino acids long. DNA of the CDR3: TGTGCCTTCATAGCGGGAGCGGGGTACGAGCAGTACTTC. Encoded protein: CAFIAGAGYEQYF.

The chain is built from TRBV25-1 and TRBJ2-7, with 8 bases matching TRBD2. V trimming: 1 base; J trimming: 4 bases; junction bases outside the gene matches: 6. CDR1 is MGHDK and CDR2 is SYGVNS in the germline V gene. The CDR3 is 15 residues long. The DNA for the CDR3 is TGTGCCAGCAGTGAATTTTACGGGAGGGCTTACGAGCAGTACTTC. It codes for CASSEFYGRAYEQYF.

The chain is built from TRBV6-1 and TRBJ2-7; D gene ambiguous. Germline CDR1 and CDR2: MNHNS and SASEGT. The CDR3 runs to 12 residues. Trimming removed 4 bases at V and 4 bases at J, with 8 bases between. This chain's CDR3 is CASSAPSYEQYF. CDR3 nucleotide sequence: TGTGCCAGCAGTGCCCCTTCTTACGAGCAGTACTTC.

The chain joins TRBV21-1 to TRBJ2-1; no check of the table's D call, TRBD1, against the DNA was made. TRBV21-1 is shown as a pseudogene. CDR3 length equals 13 residues. CDR3 amino acids: CASSKEQGDEQFF. The CDR3 coding sequence is TGTGCCAGCAGCAAAGAACAAGGGGATGAGCAGTTCTTC.

The chain is built from TRBV27 and TRBJ1-5, with D possibly matching TRBD1 (6 bases). Trimming took 3 bases from V and 2 from J, leaving 11 bases between them. CDR1 is MNHEY and CDR2 is SMNVEV in the germline V gene (reference sequence). This CDR3 has 15 amino acids. The CDR3 DNA follows: TGTGCCAGCAGTTTTAACAGGGTCGGCAATCAGCCCCAGCATTTT. Translated: CASSFNRVGNQPQHF.

The count of this clone is one. The rearrangement uses TRBV19 and TRBJ2-7; 10 bases are a match to TRBD1. The CDR3 runs 16 residues. The J segment lost 0 bases and the V segment lost 6 bases, leaving 8 bases of the junction unmatched. Per germline, CDR1 LNHDA and CDR2 SQIVND (reference sequence). For the CDR3, the DNA is TGTGCCAGTAGACATACGGGACAGGGGCACTCCTACGAGCAGTACTTC. Protein product: CASRHTGQGHSYEQYF.

The chain is built from TRBV5-6 and TRBJ1-2; 8 positions match TRBD1. The V gene end was trimmed by 4 bases and the J gene end by 7 bases; junction bases not matched to a gene: 6. Germline V gives CDR1 SGHDT, CDR2 YYEEEE. The CDR3 runs 13 residues. CDR3 nucleotides: TGTGCCAGCAGCGGCAGGGGGCGCAGTGGCTACACCTTC. This translates into CASSGRGRSGYTF.

This chain joins TRBV19 and TRBJ1-5; D gene ambiguous. CDR1 is LNHDA and CDR2 is SQIVND in the germline V gene (reference sequence). The CDR3 spans 14 residues. The V end lost 6 bases, the J end lost 3 bases, and 12 bases lay between the germline ends. The CDR3 DNA reads TGTGCCAGTAGCTACGGGATTTACAATCAGCCCCAGCATTTT. This encodes CASSYGIYNQPQHF.

The CDR3 protein is CASSRGQVTDTQYF. The CDR3 DNA is TGTGCCAGCAGCCGGGGTCAGGTCACAGATACGCAGTATTTT. This sequence joins TRBV11-3 and TRBJ2-3, with TRBD2 as a possible D gene (5 bases). The germline V and J ends were trimmed by 5 bases and 2 bases, with 11 bases remaining between them. CDR1 and CDR2 (germline): SGHNT, YENEEA. The CDR3 extends over 14 amino acids. The whole variable domain, filled in from reference TRBV11-3 and TRBJ2-3, reads EAGVVQSPRYKIIEKKQPVAFWCNPISGHNTLYWYLQNLGQGPELLIRYENEEAVDDSQLPKDRFSAERLKGVDSTLKIQPAELGDSAVYLCASSRGQVTDTQYFGPGTRLTVL.

This clone has only one observation. The chain is built from TRBV28 and TRBJ2-5; D is perhaps TRBD2 (5 bases). The germline V gene has CDR1 MDHEN and CDR2 SYDVKM. The CDR3 has 15 amino acids. The V and J ends lost 4 bases and 5 bases respectively, with 17 bases between them. The CDR3 nucleotides are TGTGCCAGCAGTTCCGCCCCCGGGGATTTCGAGACCCAGTACTTC. It encodes CASSSAPGDFETQYF.

The rearrangement joins TRBV19 to TRBJ2-1; 13 positions match TRBD2. The CDR3 runs to 17 residues. V lost 3 bases to trimming and J lost 6 bases; unmatched junction nucleotides: 8. CDR1 is LNHDA, CDR2 SQIVND, per germline (reference sequence). CDR3 in amino acids: CASSISGLAGAPNEQFF. CDR3 sequence (DNA): TGTGCCAGTAGTATTTCCGGACTAGCGGGAGCCCCCAATGAGCAGTTCTTC. Full variable domain (rest looked up from reference TRBV19 and TRBJ2-1): DGGITQSPKYLFRKEGQNVTLSCEQNLNHDAMYWYRQDPGQGLRLIYYSQIVNDFQKGDIAEGYSVSREKKESFPLTVTSAQKNPTAFYLCASSISGLAGAPNEQFFGPGTRLTVL.

The rearrangement links TRBV18 to TRBJ1-5; D is ambiguous. The V end was cut by 4 bases, the J end by 0 bases, with 10 bases between. This CDR3 contains 15 residues. The germline V gene has CDR1 KGHSH and CDR2 LQKENI. CDR3 sequence: CASSRAQNSNQPQHF. The CDR3 bases are TGTGCCAGCTCACGGGCCCAGAATAGCAATCAGCCCCAGCATTTT.

The chain combines TRBV18 with TRBJ2-2; TRBD1 aligns across 8 bases. The CDR3 has 15 amino acids. CDR1 and CDR2 (germline): KGHSH, LQKENI. Trimming took 3 bases from V and 4 from J; bases not matched to a gene: 4. This CDR3 reads CASSPRDRTTGELFF. CDR3 sequence (DNA): TGTGCCAGCTCACCCCGGGACAGGACCACCGGGGAGCTGTTTTTT.

Only one count was recorded for this clone. The chain couples TRBV5-1 to TRBJ1-1; D is uncertain. The V and J ends lost 0 bases and 7 bases respectively, with 7 bases between them. Germline lookup yields CDR1 SGHRS and CDR2 YFSETQ. The CDR3 loop spans 12 amino acids. The CDR3 reads CASSLDLYEAFF. CDR3 DNA sequence: TGCGCCAGCAGCTTGGATCTGTATGAAGCTTTCTTT. The full variable domain, rest sourced from reference TRBV5-1 and TRBJ1-1, is KAGVTQTPRYLIKTRGQQVTLSCSPISGHRSVSWYQQTPGQGLQFLFEYFSETQRNKGNFPGRFSGRQFSNSRSEMNVSTLELGDSALYLCASSLDLYEAFFGQGTRLTVV.

The rearrangement uses TRBV29-1 and TRBJ2-1; TRBD2 aligns across 14 bases. The J segment lost 12 bases and the V segment lost 7 bases, leaving 11 bases of the junction unmatched. Germline V gene data show CDR1 as SQVTM and CDR2 as ANQGSEA. CDR3 length: 14 amino acids. The CDR3 is CSAFRLAGGLWQFF. The CDR3 DNA sequence: TGCAGCGCTTTCCGACTAGCGGGGGGGCTTTGGCAGTTCTTC.

This chain joins TRBV30 and TRBJ2-3, with TRBD1 as a possible D gene (8 bases). Germline CDR1 GTSNPN, CDR2 SVGIG (reference sequence). This CDR3 spans 15 amino acids. Trimming removed 5 bases from V and 3 bases from J, with 18 bases in between. In nucleotides, the CDR3 is TGTGCCTGGTCGAAACAGGGGGGGATGACAGATACGCAGTATTTT. It specifies CAWSKQGGMTDTQYF.

The chain links TRBV19 to TRBJ1-6; perhaps TRBD1 as D (6 bases). V was shortened by 0 bases and J by 6 bases, with 6 bases between the two germline ends. There are 14 residues in the CDR3. Germline V CDR1 and CDR2: LNHDA, SQIVND (reference sequence). The CDR3 spells CASSIDRGNSPLHF. The CDR3 DNA follows: TGTGCCAGTAGTATAGACAGGGGTAATTCACCCCTCCACTTT.

This clone was observed a few times. The chain combines TRBV18 with TRBJ2-1, with D tentatively TRBD1 (6 bases). CDR3 size: 14 residues. Per germline, CDR1 KGHSH and CDR2 LQKENI. The germline V and J ends were trimmed by 4 bases and 5 bases, with 12 bases remaining between them. CDR3 sequence reads: CASSLSDSDNEQFF. In DNA form, the CDR3 reads TGTGCCAGCTCACTGTCGGACAGTGACAATGAGCAGTTCTTC.

The J gene is TRBJ2-2, the V gene TRBV6-5, with D maybe TRBD1 (5 bases). The CDR3 is 15 amino acids. Trimming took 9 bases from V and 0 from J, leaving 14 bases between them. Germline-derived CDR1 and CDR2 are MNHEY and SVGAGI. The CDR3 region has the DNA TGTGCCAGTTTGCAGGGTAACGCGAACACCGGGGAGCTGTTTTTT. It encodes CASLQGNANTGELFF.

This chain links TRBV27 with TRBJ1-2; the D is unclear. V lost 1 base to trimming and J lost 5 bases, with 17 bases between them. Germline V gene lookup returns CDR1 MNHEY and CDR2 SMNVEV (reference sequence). This CDR3 comprises 16 residues. CDR3 nucleotides: TGTGCCAGCAGTTTATTGCCACATAGCGAGCCATATGGCTACACCTTC. This encodes CASSLLPHSEPYGYTF.

This clone occurred a few times. This chain links TRBV7-9 with TRBJ1-5, with D possibly matching TRBD1 (6 bases). This CDR3 contains 14 residues. Trimming shortened V by 5 bases and J by 6 bases, and 14 bases separated the two germline ends. Per germline, CDR1 SEHNR and CDR2 FQNEAQ (reference sequence). The CDR3 sequence is CASSPGEWSQPQHF. The CDR3 DNA reads TGTGCCAGCAGCCCAGGGGAGTGGAGTCAGCCCCAGCATTTT.

The sample holds a few counts of this clone. This chain connects TRBV9 to TRBJ1-2; TRBD1 might be the D (5 bases). Germline V gene data show CDR1 as SGDLS and CDR2 as YYNGEE. The CDR3 has 14 residues. Trimming stripped 0 bases from V and 4 bases from J, with 10 bases between. CDR3 DNA: TGTGCCAGCAGCGTAGGAGCAGGGTCCTATGGCTACACCTTC. Translated, it gives CASSVGAGSYGYTF.

The J gene is TRBJ1-5, the V gene TRBV28, with a weak D call TRBD1 (5 bases). Germline V gene sequence: CDR1 MDHEN, CDR2 SYDVKM. Trimming took 9 bases from V and 2 from J, leaving 8 bases between them. This CDR3 region has 12 residues. The CDR3 DNA reads TGTGCCAGTTCCAGGGGCAATCAGCCCCAGCATTTT. It encodes CASSRGNQPQHF. The whole variable domain, filled in from reference TRBV28 and TRBJ1-5, reads DVKVTQSSRYLVKRTGEKVFLECVQDMDHENMFWYRQDPGLGLRLIYFSYDVKMKEKGDIPEGYSVSREKKERFSLILESASTNQTSMYLCASSRGNQPQHFGDGTRLSIL.

This chain joins TRBV5-8 and TRBJ1-1, with 7 bases fitting TRBD1. Trimming at V came to 1 base and at J to 0 bases, leaving 3 bases not matched to a gene. The V gene's germline CDR1 is SGHTS and CDR2 YDEGEE. The CDR3 runs 15 residues. The CDR3 region is CASSLSTGMNTEAFF. Written as DNA, the CDR3 is TGTGCCAGCAGCTTGTCGACAGGGATGAACACTGAAGCTTTCTTT.

The CDR3 DNA is TGTGCCAGCAGTTCCCCCGGTCCTGACATCAGTTTATCAGGGATCACCGGGGAGCTGTTTTTT. Amino acid sequence: CASSSPGPDISLSGITGELFF. This chain links TRBV27 with TRBJ2-2, with D possibly being TRBD1 (5 bases). Per germline, CDR1 MNHEY and CDR2 SMNVEV (reference sequence). Trimming stripped 4 bases from V and 4 bases from J, with 31 bases between. This CDR3 region has 21 residues.

The V and J genes are TRBV7-9 and TRBJ1-6, with D perhaps TRBD1 (5 bases). Per germline, CDR1 SEHNR and CDR2 FQNEAQ (reference sequence). V was trimmed by 5 bases and J by 13 bases, leaving 9 bases between them. The CDR3 runs to 11 residues. The CDR3 here is CASSAGGPLHF. For the CDR3, the DNA is TGTGCCAGCAGCGCGGGGGGGCCCCTCCACTTT. Together with reference TRBV7-9 and TRBJ1-6, the CDR3 gives the full variable domain: DTGVSQNPRHKITKRGQNVTFRCDPISEHNRLYWYRQTLGQGPEFLTYFQNEAQLEKSRLLSDRFSAERPKGSFSTLEIQRTEQGDSAMYLCASSAGGPLHFGNGTRLTVT.

The J gene is TRBJ2-2, the V gene TRBV7-2, with D possibly matching TRBD2 (5 bases). CDR3 length equals 13 residues. The germline V gene encodes CDR1 SGHTA and CDR2 FQGNSA. V was trimmed by 2 bases and J by 5 bases, leaving 6 bases between them. The CDR3 region has the DNA TGTGCCAGCAGCTTATCGGGAACCGGGGAGCTGTTTTTT. Its translation: CASSLSGTGELFF.

The genes are TRBV7-9 and TRBJ2-3, with 8 nucleotides matching TRBD2. The CDR3 totals 17 residues. From germline, CDR1 is SEHNR and CDR2 FQNEAQ (reference sequence). J gave up 2 bases and V 5 bases, and 12 bases lay outside the gene matches. The CDR3 region has the DNA TGTGCCAGCAGCCCCCCGCGGGGGCGGGGGGCCACAGATACGCAGTATTTT. Its translation is CASSPPRGRGATDTQYF. Filled out from reference TRBV7-9 and TRBJ2-3, the complete variable domain reads DTGVSQNPRHKITKRGQNVTFRCDPISEHNRLYWYRQTLGQGPEFLTYFQNEAQLEKSRLLSDRFSAERPKGSFSTLEIQRTEQGDSAMYLCASSPPRGRGATDTQYFGPGTRLTVL.